The present T cell receptor (beta chain) was sequenced within a study of Ad26.COV2.S vaccination and SARS-CoV-2 variants. Per germline, CDR1 SGHKS and CDR2 YYEKEE (reference sequence). The CDR3 is made up of 13 amino acids. V lost 4 bases and J lost 4, with 11 bases in between. Sequenced by immunoSEQ multiplex PCR; TCRdb stores in-frame clones only, minus some. The sample records 150,000 to 200,000 clones, around 90% being singletons. The source was peripheral blood, collected after recovery from COVID-19. The V call is TRBV5-5, the J call TRBJ2-5; D remains ambiguous. The receptor comes from a human donor who had recovered from COVID-19. The CDR3 reads CASSRSFPETQYF. The DNA of the CDR3 is TGTGCCAGCAGCCGAAGTTTCCCAGAGACCCAGTACTTC.